This T cell receptor (beta chain) was recovered during a study of beta chain features in type 1 diabetes (dated by TCRdb to the late 2010s). A note on the overall study: Patients and healthy donors did not differ in mean age, gender distribution, total cell number or subset yield. Naive and central memory subsets were obtained from all 28 donors, but regulatory and stem cell-like memory subsets were isolated from only 8 patients and 8 healthy donors. In the study, recently diagnosed type 1 diabetes patients and matched healthy donors were compared on the TCRB repertoires of their sorted circulating CD4+ T cell subsets. Across all samples, 107,917,701 sorted cells were examined, and cell number per subset correlated strongly with RNA yield.

CDR3 length: 14 amino acids, cysteine to phenylalanine. The sequence is cut down to CDR3 DNA, 42 bases in frame from base 1. Trimming removed 1 base from V and 4 bases from J, leaving 12 bases between the germline ends. As encoded in the germline V gene (reference sequence), CDR1 is GTSNPN while CDR2 is SVGIG. Comment on this clone: The clone's antigen remains unknown. Base qualities are not recorded, but no much larger clone differs from it by a single base.

The research as a whole found: Sequencing cDNA rather than genomic DNA could over-represent highly expressing activated cells, although activation and CD3 levels did not differ between groups. In all four CD4+ subsets, TCRB CDR3 length was moderately but significantly shorter in type 1 diabetes patients. Only small numbers of individuals were included in the HLA sub-analyses, which left unresolved whether HLA type had any influence on TCRB rearrangement. Shorter templates might have been favored by PCR, but patient and control samples were amplified and corrected together, so both groups would have been affected equally by any skew. Fewer insertions and more nucleotide deletions at VDJ recombination sites were observed in patients with type 1 diabetes, implying thymic rearrangement abnormalities. Naive, central memory and regulatory TCRB repertoires appeared to be more alike among patients than among healthy donors.

Each donor gave one peripheral blood draw, averaging approximately 0.12 L, which was collected into heparinised tubes. A BD FACSAria II was used to sort naive, central memory, regulatory and stem cell-like memory CD4+ T cells with a panel that included CD45RO, CCR7, CD25, CD127, CD95 and CD27. All sorted populations exceeded 95% purity. Right away, PBMCs were isolated by Lymphoprep density gradient centrifugation and were stained directly, with no culture step. Samples were stained and sorted in pairs, with one healthy donor and one patient per experiment, so that batch effects were minimized. The High Capacity cDNA Reverse Transcription Kit was used to reverse transcribe all of the isolated RNA, meaning that expressed TCRB transcripts were what got sequenced. Deep immunoSEQ sequencing was performed on naive, central memory and regulatory T cell samples, with an average of around 3.5 million total reads per sample. Sorted cells were lysed in RLT buffer, and RNA was extracted using DNase-treated RNeasy Micro or Mini kits according to cell number. Each cell subset was processed on its own to prevent cross-contamination, while patient and healthy donor samples were processed together. Using the immunoSEQ multiplex PCR, TCRB sequences were amplified from cDNA into 87-bp fragments spanning the CDR3 region. Sequencing of the amplicons was done on the Illumina HiSeq platform. The paper's data handling went like this. Synthetic template baselines were used to correct PCR bias computationally, reads within Hamming distance 2 were collapsed together, and singletons that could not be merged were discarded. Reads were aligned against IMGT so that V, D and J genes, CDR3 length and insertions or deletions at six rearrangement sites could be assigned. Within each subset, clonotype counts were normalized to sorted cell number, after which true diversity and Gini coefficients were computed with the tcR R package. Repertoire sharing was quantified using the overlap coefficient calculated on TCRB nucleotide sequences. Out-of-frame TCRB sequences from naive cells were analyzed as a proxy for the pre-selection repertoire. Here the immuneACCESS table is served through TCRdb, limited to in-frame sequences with V and J called. Missing clones are a known gap in these copies; in checked studies unresolved V genes cover under half, and the rest lacks a known reason. That table gives V, J and clone size, and the DNA gave D and trimming. Recorded for this sample are 240,000 or so clones; over 20% of them occurred a single time. The top ten hold 0.028% of the sample.

Sequenced input: naive CD4+ T cells from blood. The cell subset or site label on this specimen signifies: true naive CD4+ T cells. The origin of this receptor is a woman aged 40 to 50 with type 1 diabetes. The chain is assembled from TRBV30 and TRBJ2-3; possibly the D gene is TRBD2, per 5 matching bases. The CDR3 reads CAWSEGLDPDTQYF. The DNA reads as follows: TGTGCCTGGAGTGAAGGACTGGATCCAGATACGCAGTATTTT.